These T cell receptor beta chains were read from a single sample in a study of T cell changes during pregnancy in multiple sclerosis. TCRdb's copy holds only in-frame clones and misses some; the assay was immunoSEQ multiplex PCR. Of about 35,000 clones listed, roughly nine tenths were seen once; the top ten hold about 0.72%. This specimen consisted of CD4+ T cells from peripheral blood mononuclear cells, obtained after pregnancy. The receptors were sampled from a female donor in good health, enrolled as a control in a pregnancy study. CDR3s include the opening cysteine and the closing phenylalanine or tryptophan. The D gene is left open where the match is weak. A clone size is listed for some rows: how often the clone was seen (once, few, many), or a class if it is expanded.

NA,once,TRBV6-1,TRBJ1-1,TGTGCCAGCAGTGGGGGCAGGGTTTTGAACACTGAAGCTTTCTTT,CASSGGRVLNTEAFF
TRBD2,NA,TRBV28,TRBJ2-1,TGTGCCAGCAGCCCCGGACTAGCGGGAGTCGGTGAGCAGTTCTTC,CASSPGLAGVGEQFF
NA,NA,TRBV7-9,TRBJ1-4,TGTGCCAGCAGTTCGAGGACAGCATATAATGAAAAACTGTTTTTT,CASSSRTAYNEKLFF
NA,NA,TRBV21-1,TRBJ2-7,TGTGCCAGCATACCAAAGAAGGACAGGGACAACTCCTACGAGCAGTACTTC,CASIPKKDRDNSYEQYF
NA,few,TRBV5-1,TRBJ2-7,TGCGCCAGCAAACCGGACTTGTCTAGCGAGCAGTACTTC,CASKPDLSSEQYF
TRBD1,NA,TRBV5-4,TRBJ1-2,TGTGCCAGCAGCTTGGGGGGACAGGGCTATGGCTACACCTTC,CASSLGGQGYGYTF
NA,NA,TRBV5-5,TRBJ1-2,TGTGCCAGCAGCCTCGATGGGGCAGGGGCAAACTATGGCTACACCTTC,CASSLDGAGANYGYTF
TRBD1,NA,TRBV5-1,TRBJ1-1,TGCGCCAGCAGCTTGGTCCCCGGGACAGGTACTGAAGCTTTCTTT,CASSLVPGTGTEAFF
NA,NA,TRBV7-2,TRBJ1-6,TGTGCCAGCAGCTCGGACAGTCTAACTTCACCCCTCCACTTT,CASSSDSLTSPLHF
NA,NA,TRBV27,TRBJ2-2,TGTGCCAGCAGTTTAGGTTTCCAGCGGCACACCGGGGAGCTGTTTTTT,CASSLGFQRHTGELFF
NA,NA,TRBV6-4,TRBJ2-1,TGTGCCAGCAGTGACTGGTACCGGGAAGGAAGCAATGAGCAGTTCTTC,CASSDWYREGSNEQFF
NA,NA,TRBV27,TRBJ2-3,TGTGCCAGCAGTTTCGGTAGCGCTAGCACAGATACGCAGTATTTT,CASSFGSASTDTQYF
TRBD1,NA,TRBV6-5,TRBJ2-7,TGTGCCAGCAGGGCGACAGGGATCTACGAGCAGTACTTC,CASRATGIYEQYF
TRBD1,NA,TRBV19,TRBJ1-4,TGTGCCAGTAGTACACAGGGGGCAGGAGAAAAACTGTTTTTT,CASSTQGAGEKLFF
NA,NA,TRBV27,TRBJ2-5,TGTGCCAGCAGCCCATCCCGAGGGGGTCGAGAGACCCAGTACTTC,CASSPSRGGRETQYF
TRBD2,few,TRBV5-1,TRBJ2-1,TGCGCCAGCAGCTCCATAGCGGGAGCCTACAATGAGCAGTTCTTC,CASSSIAGAYNEQFF
TRBD2,NA,TRBV6-1,TRBJ2-1,TGTGCCAGCAGTGTTCTAGCGGGACACTCCTACAATGAGCAGTTCTTC,CASSVLAGHSYNEQFF
NA,NA,TRBV12-5,TRBJ1-4,TGTGCTAGTGGTTTCCTCTTACGGGACACAAATCGGAGAGGGGATGAAAAACTGTTTTTT,CASGFLLRDTNRRGDEKLFF
TRBD1,NA,TRBV27,TRBJ1-6,TGTGCCAGCAGTCTTCAGGGGGAGAGTTCACCCCTCCACTTT,CASSLQGESSPLHF
NA,NA,TRBV5-1,TRBJ2-1,TGCGCCAGCAGCTCAGGGGGGTCCTACAATGAGCAGTTCTTC,CASSSGGSYNEQFF
NA,NA,TRBV7-2,TRBJ2-2,TGTGCCTGGGGCTCCCGGACCGGGGAGCTGTTTTTT,CAWGSRTGELFF
NA,NA,TRBV6-1,TRBJ1-6,TGTGCCAGCAGTGATCGGCAGGGATCTTCCCCCCTCCACTTT,CASSDRQGSSPLHF
NA,NA,TRBV4-1,TRBJ2-1,TGCGCCAGCAGCCACCCTAGCGCCATCTACAATGAGCAGTTCTTC,CASSHPSAIYNEQFF
TRBD1,NA,TRBV6-1,TRBJ1-2,TGTGCCAGCACCTGGGGGACAGGGGCCGGCTACACCTTC,CASTWGTGAGYTF
TRBD2,NA,TRBV27,TRBJ2-7,TGTGCCAGCAGTCCCAGGACTAGCAGCTACGAGCAGTACTTC,CASSPRTSSYEQYF
NA,NA,TRBV5-1,TRBJ1-1,TGCGCCAGCAGCCCGGGACATGTGAACACTGAAGCTTTCTTT,CASSPGHVNTEAFF
NA,NA,TRBV25-1,TRBJ2-3,TGTGCCAGCAGTCGCCCGCTAGGGGGAGTCACAGATACGCAGTATTTT,CASSRPLGGVTDTQYF
TRBD1,NA,TRBV5-6,TRBJ1-6,TGTGCCAGCAGCCTAAACAGGGGGGGAAGCTCCTATAATTCACCCCTCCACTTT,CASSLNRGGSSYNSPLHF
TRBD1,NA,TRBV5-4,TRBJ1-1,TGTGCCAGCAGCAAGGGACAGACGAACACTGAAGCTTTCTTT,CASSKGQTNTEAFF
NA,NA,TRBV5-1,TRBJ2-3,TGCGCCAGCAGCTTACCCCGGGACTCACCTCTGGAAGATACGCAGTATTTT,CASSLPRDSPLEDTQYF
NA,NA,TRBV19,TRBJ1-1,TGTGCCAGCATGCAGGTGGGGAACACTGAAGCTTTCTTT,CASMQVGNTEAFF
NA,NA,TRBV5-1,TRBJ2-1,TGCGCCAGCAGCTTGACTCGCGGGCCCTACAATGAGCAGTTCTTC,CASSLTRGPYNEQFF
NA,once,TRBV28,TRBJ2-7,TGTGCCAGCAGTTTGGGGGGACAGCCTTGGTACGAGCAGTACTTC,CASSLGGQPWYEQYF
NA,NA,TRBV11-3,TRBJ2-1,TGTGCCAGCAGCTTAGGCTCGAACTTCGATGAGCAGTTCTTC,CASSLGSNFDEQFF
TRBD2,NA,TRBV7-9,TRBJ2-3,TGTGCCAGCAGCTACGGGGGGATCGAGGCTCTCCCAGATACGCAGTATTTT,CASSYGGIEALPDTQYF
TRBD2,NA,TRBV7-3,TRBJ2-2,TGTGCCAGCAGCCCCCTGGCGGGAGGGCCTACGACCACCGGGGAGCTGTTTTTT,CASSPLAGGPTTTGELFF
NA,NA,TRBV2,TRBJ2-3,TGTGCCAGCAGTGAACGGGGGGCGGTAAGAGATACGCAGTATTTT,CASSERGAVRDTQYF
TRBD1,NA,TRBV7-9,TRBJ1-6,TGTGCCAGCAGCCCTACCCTAGGGACAGCTAATTCACCCCTCCACTTT,CASSPTLGTANSPLHF
TRBD1,NA,TRBV5-1,TRBJ1-1,TGCGCCAGCAGCCCGGGACAGGGGGGGGGATGGATCACTGAAGCTTTCTTT,CASSPGQGGGWITEAFF
NA,NA,TRBV19,TRBJ2-5,TGTGCCAGTAGTATACGGGGGTTCGAAGGAGAGACCCAGTACTTC,CASSIRGFEGETQYF
NA,NA,TRBV7-3,TRBJ2-4,TGTGCCAGCAGCTCTGAACAGGACGGACTTCAGTACTTC,CASSSEQDGLQYF
TRBD2,NA,TRBV18,TRBJ2-5,TGTGCCAGCTCTCCCCCTGGCACTAGCGGGACGGTCCAAGAGACCCAGTACTTC,CASSPPGTSGTVQETQYF
NA,NA,TRBV7-9,TRBJ1-2,TGTGCCAGCAGCCTCAGGGATGGCTACACCTTC,CASSLRDGYTF
TRBD2,NA,TRBV6-5,TRBJ2-5,TGTGCCAGCAGTCCAGGGACTAGCGGGAGGAAGACCCAGTACTTC,CASSPGTSGRKTQYF
TRBD2,few,TRBV11-1,TRBJ2-7,TGTGCCAGCAGCTTAGAAGGACCGCAGCGGGAGGGGACCGCCTACGAGCAGTACTTC,CASSLEGPQREGTAYEQYF
TRBD1,NA,TRBV7-2,TRBJ1-1,TGTGCCAGCAGCTTATTCGGACAGGGAACGACTGAAGCTTTCTTT,CASSLFGQGTTEAFF
NA,NA,TRBV28,TRBJ2-2,TGTGCCAGCAGTCTCTGGAACACCGGGGAGCTGTTTTTT,CASSLWNTGELFF
TRBD2,NA,TRBV10-2,TRBJ2-3,TGCGCCAGCGGTATAGCGGGAGAGTCAAATACGCAGTATTTT,CASGIAGESNTQYF
NA,NA,TRBV6-1,TRBJ2-1,TGTGCCAGTACCGACGGGACAAGATACAATGAGCAGTTCTTC,CASTDGTRYNEQFF
NA,few,TRBV2,TRBJ1-2,TGTGCCAGCAGTGTGGACAACCTCTATGGCTACACCTTC,CASSVDNLYGYTF
NA,NA,TRBV19,TRBJ2-3,TGTGCCAGTACCCTGACTGGATTTATCCGCACAGATACGCAGTATTTT,CASTLTGFIRTDTQYF
NA,NA,TRBV7-6,TRBJ1-2,TGTGCCAGCAGCTTGAGGGGGGGCAACTATGGCTACACCTTC,CASSLRGGNYGYTF
NA,few,TRBV6-6,TRBJ2-7,TGTGCCAGCAGTGCCCCTACAGGGTGGAGGCAGTACTTC,CASSAPTGWRQYF
NA,NA,TRBV18,TRBJ2-1,TGTGCCAGCTCACCTCTAGCGTCCGACAATGAGCAGTTCTTC,CASSPLASDNEQFF
TRBD1,NA,TRBV29-1,TRBJ2-1,TGCAGCGTTGAAGCGACACGGGACAGGGGATCGGGGGAGCAGTTCTTC,CSVEATRDRGSGEQFF
NA,NA,TRBV6-5,TRBJ2-7,TGTGCCAGCAGTTACTGGGCAGGGCCCTACGAGCAGTACTTC,CASSYWAGPYEQYF